This T cell receptor beta chain came from a study of blood T cell repertoires in COVID-19. Study-wide background: PBMCs, B-cell-depleted T cells, or T cells provided the cDNA or gDNA that made up the material.

The CDR3 runs to 13 residues. Germline CDR1 GTSNPN, CDR2 SVGIG (reference sequence). Trimming removed 0 bases from V and 6 bases from J, with 9 bases in between. Original data processing: Estimates of nucleated cell counts were drawn from the amplification of reference gene primers. Clones were read by immunoSEQ multiplex PCR, and TCRdb kept only the in-frame ones, dropping some. That table gives V, J and clone size, and the DNA gave D and trimming. There are around 170,000 clones in the sample; roughly 88% occur only once, and roughly 2.9% lies in the top ten. The genes are TRBV30 and TRBJ1-5, with D tentatively TRBD1 (5 bases). The receptor was isolated from a woman in her sixties or seventies with acute or convalescent COVID-19. Material: peripheral blood. The chain's CDR3 is CAWSVDTFQPQHF. The CDR3, as DNA: TGTGCCTGGAGTGTGGACACTTTTCAGCCCCAGCATTTT.